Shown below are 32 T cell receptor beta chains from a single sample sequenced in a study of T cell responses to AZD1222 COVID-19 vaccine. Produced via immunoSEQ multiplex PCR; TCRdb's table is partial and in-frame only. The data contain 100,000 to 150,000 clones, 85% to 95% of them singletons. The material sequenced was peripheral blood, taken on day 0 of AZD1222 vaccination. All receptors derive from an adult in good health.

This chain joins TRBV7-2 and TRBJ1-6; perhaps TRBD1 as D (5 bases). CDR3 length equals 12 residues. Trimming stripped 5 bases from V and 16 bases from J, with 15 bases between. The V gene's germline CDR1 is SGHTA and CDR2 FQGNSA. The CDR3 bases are TGTGCCAGCAGCCTAACGAGGGGAAGACTCCACTTT. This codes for CASSLTRGRLHF.

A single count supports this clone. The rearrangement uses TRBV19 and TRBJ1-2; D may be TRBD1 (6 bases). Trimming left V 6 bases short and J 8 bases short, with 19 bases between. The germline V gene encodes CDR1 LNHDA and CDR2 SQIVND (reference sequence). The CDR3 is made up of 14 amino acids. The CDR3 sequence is CASRIQGIQGGYTF. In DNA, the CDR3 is TGTGCCAGTAGAATCCAGGGGATTCAGGGCGGCTACACCTTC.

This CDR3 reads CASSLRTSGVYEQYF. The CDR3 DNA follows: TGCGCCAGCAGCTTGCGGACTAGCGGAGTTTACGAGCAGTACTTC. The rearrangement uses TRBV5-1 and TRBJ2-7; 10 bases match TRBD2. The CDR3 is 15 residues long. The ends lost 1 base at V and 4 bases at J; junction bases unmatched: 5. Germline CDR1 is SGHRS and CDR2 is YFSETQ.

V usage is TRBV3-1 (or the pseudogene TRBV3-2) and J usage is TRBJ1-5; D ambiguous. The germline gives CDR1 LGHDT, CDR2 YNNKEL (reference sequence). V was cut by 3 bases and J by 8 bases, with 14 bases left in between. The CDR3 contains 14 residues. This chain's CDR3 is CASSQSHLREPQHF. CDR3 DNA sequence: TGTGCCAGCAGCCAGTCACATCTTAGGGAGCCCCAGCATTTT.

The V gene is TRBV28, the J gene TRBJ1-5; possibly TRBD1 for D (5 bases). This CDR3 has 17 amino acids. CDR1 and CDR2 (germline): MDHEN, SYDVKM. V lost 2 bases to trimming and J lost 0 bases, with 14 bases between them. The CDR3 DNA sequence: TGTGCCAGCAGTTTACCGACAGTCCGATATAGCAATCAGCCCCAGCATTTT. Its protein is CASSLPTVRYSNQPQHF.

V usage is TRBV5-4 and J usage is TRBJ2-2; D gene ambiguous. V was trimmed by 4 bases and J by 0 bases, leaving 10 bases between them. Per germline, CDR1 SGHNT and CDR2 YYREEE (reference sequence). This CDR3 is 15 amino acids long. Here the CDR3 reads CASSDKQTNTGELFF. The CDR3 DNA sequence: TGTGCCAGCAGCGACAAGCAGACGAACACCGGGGAGCTGTTTTTT.

CDR3 nucleotide sequence: TGCGCCAGCAGCCTGGGACACTACAATGAGCAGTTCTTC. This encodes CASSLGHYNEQFF. The V call is TRBV4-1, the J call TRBJ2-1, with a weak D call TRBD1 (6 bases). Germline V gene lookup returns CDR1 MGHRA and CDR2 YSYEKL. V was cut by 4 bases and J by 3 bases, with 7 bases left in between. This CDR3 spans 13 amino acids.

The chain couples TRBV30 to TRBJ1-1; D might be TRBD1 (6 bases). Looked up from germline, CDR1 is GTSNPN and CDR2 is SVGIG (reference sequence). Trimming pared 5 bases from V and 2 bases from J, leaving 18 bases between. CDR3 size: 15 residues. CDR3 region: CAWEGGAEVNTEAFF. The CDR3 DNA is TGTGCCTGGGAGGGGGGAGCAGAAGTCAACACTGAAGCTTTCTTT.

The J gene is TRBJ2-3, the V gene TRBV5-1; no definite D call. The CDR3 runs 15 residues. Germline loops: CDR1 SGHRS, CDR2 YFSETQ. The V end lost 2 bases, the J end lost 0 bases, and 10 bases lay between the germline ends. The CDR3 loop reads CASSFGGASTDTQYF. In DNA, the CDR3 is TGCGCCAGCAGCTTTGGCGGAGCTAGCACAGATACGCAGTATTTT.

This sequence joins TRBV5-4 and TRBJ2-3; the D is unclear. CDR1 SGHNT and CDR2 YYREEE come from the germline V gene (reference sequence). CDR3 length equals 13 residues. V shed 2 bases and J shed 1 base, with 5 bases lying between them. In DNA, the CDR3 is TGTGCCAGCAGCTTCGGAGGCACAGATACGCAGTATTTT. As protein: CASSFGGTDTQYF.

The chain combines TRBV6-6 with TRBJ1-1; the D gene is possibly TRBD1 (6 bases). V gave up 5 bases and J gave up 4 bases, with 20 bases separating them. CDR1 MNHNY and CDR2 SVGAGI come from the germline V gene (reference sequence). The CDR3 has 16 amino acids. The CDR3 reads CASSPHLQGSGTEAFF. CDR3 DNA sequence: TGTGCCAGCAGTCCTCACTTACAGGGCTCGGGCACTGAAGCTTTCTTT.

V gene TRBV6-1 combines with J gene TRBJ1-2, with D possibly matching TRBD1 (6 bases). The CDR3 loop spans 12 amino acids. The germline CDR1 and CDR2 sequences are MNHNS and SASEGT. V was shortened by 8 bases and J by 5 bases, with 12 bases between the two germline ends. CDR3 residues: CASYSGEYGYTF. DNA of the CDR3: TGTGCCAGCTACTCAGGGGAATATGGCTACACCTTC.

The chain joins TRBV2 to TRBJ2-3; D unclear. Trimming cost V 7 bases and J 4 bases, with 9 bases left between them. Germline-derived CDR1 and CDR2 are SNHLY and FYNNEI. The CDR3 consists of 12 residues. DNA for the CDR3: TGTGCCAGCAAGTCCGACTCAGATACGCAGTATTTT. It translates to CASKSDSDTQYF.

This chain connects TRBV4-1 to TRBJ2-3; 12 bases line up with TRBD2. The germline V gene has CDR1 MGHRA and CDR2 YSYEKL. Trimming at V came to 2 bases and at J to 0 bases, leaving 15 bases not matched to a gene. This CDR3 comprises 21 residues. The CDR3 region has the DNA TGCGCCAGCAGCCAAACCGGTTTACTGGGGACTAGCGGGTGGAGCACAGATACGCAGTATTTT. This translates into CASSQTGLLGTSGWSTDTQYF.

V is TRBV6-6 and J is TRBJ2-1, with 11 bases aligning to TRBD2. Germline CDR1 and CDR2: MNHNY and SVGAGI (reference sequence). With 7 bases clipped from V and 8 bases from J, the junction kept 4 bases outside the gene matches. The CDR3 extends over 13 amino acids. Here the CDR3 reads CASTSGRWYEQFF. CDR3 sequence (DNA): TGTGCCAGCACTAGCGGGAGGTGGTATGAGCAGTTCTTC.

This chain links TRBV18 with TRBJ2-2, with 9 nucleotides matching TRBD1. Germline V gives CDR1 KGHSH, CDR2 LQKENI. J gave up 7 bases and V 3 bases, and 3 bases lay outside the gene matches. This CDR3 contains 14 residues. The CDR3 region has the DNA TGTGCCAGCTCACCGGGACAGGGCGTCGGGGAGCTGTTTTTT. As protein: CASSPGQGVGELFF.

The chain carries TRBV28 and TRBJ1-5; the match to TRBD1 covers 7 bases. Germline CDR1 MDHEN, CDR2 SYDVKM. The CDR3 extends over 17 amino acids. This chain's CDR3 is CAASGSGGKNLNQPQHF. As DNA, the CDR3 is TGTGCGGCAAGTGGGTCAGGGGGGAAAAATCTAAATCAGCCCCAGCATTTT.

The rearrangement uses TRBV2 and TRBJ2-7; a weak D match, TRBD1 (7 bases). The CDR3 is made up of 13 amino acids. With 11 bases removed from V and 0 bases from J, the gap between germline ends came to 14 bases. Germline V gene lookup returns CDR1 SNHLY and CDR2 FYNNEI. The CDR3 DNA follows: TGTGCCTTCAGGGGGGCAGTCTCCTACGAGCAGTACTTC. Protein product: CAFRGAVSYEQYF.

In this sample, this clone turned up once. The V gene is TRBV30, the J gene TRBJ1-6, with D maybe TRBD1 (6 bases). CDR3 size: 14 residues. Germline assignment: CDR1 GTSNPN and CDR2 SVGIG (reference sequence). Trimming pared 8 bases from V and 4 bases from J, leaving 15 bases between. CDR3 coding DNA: TGTGCCGGGAAAGGGGGGTTATATAATTCACCCCTCCACTTT. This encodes CAGKGGLYNSPLHF.

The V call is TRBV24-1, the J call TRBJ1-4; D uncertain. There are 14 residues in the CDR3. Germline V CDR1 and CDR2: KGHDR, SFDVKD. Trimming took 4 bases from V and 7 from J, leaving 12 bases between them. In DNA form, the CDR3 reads TGTGCCACCAGTGACCCAGGCCGGGGTGAAAAACTGTTTTTT. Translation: CATSDPGRGEKLFF.

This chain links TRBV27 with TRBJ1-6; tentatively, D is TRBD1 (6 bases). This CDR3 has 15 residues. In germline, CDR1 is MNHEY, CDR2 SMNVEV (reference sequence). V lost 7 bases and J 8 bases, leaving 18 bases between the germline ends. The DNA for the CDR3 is TGTGCCAGCACCCTCAGCTCGGGGGCCGATTCACCCCTCCACTTT. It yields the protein CASTLSSGADSPLHF.

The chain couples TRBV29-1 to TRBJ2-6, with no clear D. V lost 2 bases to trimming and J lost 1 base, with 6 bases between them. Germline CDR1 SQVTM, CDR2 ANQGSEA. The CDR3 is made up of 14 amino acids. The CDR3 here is CSVETKSGANVLTF. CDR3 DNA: TGCAGCGTTGAAACCAAATCTGGGGCCAACGTCCTGACTTTC.

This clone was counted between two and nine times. CDR3 bases: TGTGCCAGCAGTCCGGGACAGAGTGGGTACAATGAGCAGTTCTTC. It translates to CASSPGQSGYNEQFF. The chain employs TRBV27 and TRBJ2-1; 7 positions agree with TRBD1. Germline V gene lookup returns CDR1 MNHEY and CDR2 SMNVEV (reference sequence). V was clipped by 5 bases and J by 4 bases; unmatched bases: 8. This CDR3 spans 15 amino acids.

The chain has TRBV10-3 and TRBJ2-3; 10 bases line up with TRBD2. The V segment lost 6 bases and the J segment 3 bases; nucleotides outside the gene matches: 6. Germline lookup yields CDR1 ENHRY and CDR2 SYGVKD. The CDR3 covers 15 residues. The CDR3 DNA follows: TGTGCCATCAGGGGAATAGCGGGAGGTACAGATACGCAGTATTTT. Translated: CAIRGIAGGTDTQYF.

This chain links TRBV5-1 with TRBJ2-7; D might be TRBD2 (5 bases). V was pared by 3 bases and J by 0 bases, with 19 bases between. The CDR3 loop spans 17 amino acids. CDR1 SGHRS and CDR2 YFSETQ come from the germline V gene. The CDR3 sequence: CASSSRRGGDSSYEQYF. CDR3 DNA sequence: TGCGCCAGCAGCTCCCGCCGTGGAGGTGATAGCTCCTACGAGCAGTACTTC. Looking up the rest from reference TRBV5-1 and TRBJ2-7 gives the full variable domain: KAGVTQTPRYLIKTRGQQVTLSCSPISGHRSVSWYQQTPGQGLQFLFEYFSETQRNKGNFPGRFSGRQFSNSRSEMNVSTLELGDSALYLCASSSRRGGDSSYEQYFGPGTRLTVT.

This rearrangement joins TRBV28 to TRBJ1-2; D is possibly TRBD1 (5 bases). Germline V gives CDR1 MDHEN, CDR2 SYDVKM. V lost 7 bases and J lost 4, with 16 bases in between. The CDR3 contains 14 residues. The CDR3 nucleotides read TGTGCCAGCAAGGTGGGGGAGAGGCTCTATGGCTACACCTTC. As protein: CASKVGERLYGYTF.

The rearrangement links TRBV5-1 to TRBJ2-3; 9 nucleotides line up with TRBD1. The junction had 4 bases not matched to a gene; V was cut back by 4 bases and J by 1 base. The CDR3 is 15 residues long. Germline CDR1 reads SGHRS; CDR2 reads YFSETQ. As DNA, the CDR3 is TGCGCCAGCAGCACGGGACAGGGACGCACAGATACGCAGTATTTT. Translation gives CASSTGQGRTDTQYF.

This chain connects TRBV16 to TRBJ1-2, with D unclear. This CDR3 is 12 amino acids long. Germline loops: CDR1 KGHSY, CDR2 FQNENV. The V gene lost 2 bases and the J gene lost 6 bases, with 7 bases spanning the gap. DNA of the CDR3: TGTGCCAGCAGCCAAACAGCGGATGGCTACACCTTC. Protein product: CASSQTADGYTF.

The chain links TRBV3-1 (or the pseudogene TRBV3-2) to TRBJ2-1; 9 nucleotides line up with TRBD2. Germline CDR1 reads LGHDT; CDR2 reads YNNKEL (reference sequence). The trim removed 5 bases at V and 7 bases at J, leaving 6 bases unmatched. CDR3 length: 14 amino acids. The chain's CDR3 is CASSLGLAGNEQFF. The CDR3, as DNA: TGTGCCAGCAGCTTGGGACTAGCAGGAAATGAGCAGTTCTTC.

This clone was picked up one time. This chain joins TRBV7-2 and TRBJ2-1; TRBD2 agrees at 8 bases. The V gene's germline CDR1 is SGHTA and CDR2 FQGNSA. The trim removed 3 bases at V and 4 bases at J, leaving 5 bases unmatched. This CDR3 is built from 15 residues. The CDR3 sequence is CASSFGRASYNEQFF. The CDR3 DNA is TGTGCCAGCAGCTTCGGGAGGGCCTCGTACAATGAGCAGTTCTTC.

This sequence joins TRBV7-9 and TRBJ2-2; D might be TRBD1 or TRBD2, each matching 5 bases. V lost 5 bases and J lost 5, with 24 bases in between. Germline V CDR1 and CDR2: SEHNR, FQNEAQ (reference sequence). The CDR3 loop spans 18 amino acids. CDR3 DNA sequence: TGTGCCAGCAGCACTAGGGGATGGGCCGCAACACAGACCGGGGAGCTGTTTTTT. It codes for CASSTRGWAATQTGELFF.

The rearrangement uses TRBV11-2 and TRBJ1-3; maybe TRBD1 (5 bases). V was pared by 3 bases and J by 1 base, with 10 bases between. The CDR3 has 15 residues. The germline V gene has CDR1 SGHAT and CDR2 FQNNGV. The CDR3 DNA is TGTGCCAGCAGCTTCTTCGAGGGGTCTGGAAACACCATATATTTT. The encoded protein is CASSFFEGSGNTIYF. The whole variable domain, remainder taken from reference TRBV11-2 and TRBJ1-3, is EAGVAQSPRYKIIEKRQSVAFWCNPISGHATLYWYQQILGQGPKLLIQFQNNGVVDDSQLPKDRFSAERLKGVDSTLKIQPAKLEDSAVYLCASSFFEGSGNTIYFGEGSWLTVV.